What follows are 29 T cell receptor beta chains derived from one specimen sequenced in a study of T cells in Graves' hyperthyroidism and ophthalmopathy. TCR beta CDR3 regions were amplified from RNA. With the HTBI primer set, the TCR CDR3 went through a first round of RT-PCR. MiXCR was run by TCRdb on the multiplex PCR reads, yielding one entry per CDR3 protein. The sample holds fewer than 900,000 distinct CDR3 sequences, around 15% seen once. Material for sequencing was blood. Every receptor here comes from a man younger than 30 with Graves' hyperthyroidism.

This clonotype was detected ten times or more. Written as DNA, the CDR3 is TGCAGTGCTAGTCCGGGCAGCTCCTACAATGAGCAGTTCTTC. Residues: CSASPGSSYNEQFF. This sequence joins TRBV20-1 and TRBJ2-1, with D uncertain. V was clipped by 3 bases and J by 0 bases, with 9 bases between them. The CDR3 is made up of 14 amino acids. Germline V gene lookup returns CDR1 DFQATT and CDR2 SNEGSKA (reference sequence).

This clonotype was seen repeatedly, ten times or more. The chain is built from TRBV12-3 or TRBV12-4 and TRBJ2-3; possibly TRBD1 for D (6 bases). The V gene lost 7 bases and the J gene lost 4 bases, with 15 bases spanning the gap. The CDR3 spans 14 residues. CDR3 protein: CASNLQGSADTQYF. The CDR3 DNA reads as TGTGCCAGCAACCTACAGGGTTCCGCAGATACGCAGTATTTT.

This clonotype turned up a few times. The chain couples TRBV13 to TRBJ2-1, with 11 bases matching TRBD2. In germline, CDR1 is PRHDT, CDR2 FYEKMQ (reference sequence). The CDR3 is 17 residues long. Losses at the gene ends were 0 bases for V and 9 bases for J; bases not matched to a gene: 10. The CDR3 sequence: CASSLGQLLAGGPEQFF. The CDR3 nucleotides read TGTGCCAGCAGCTTAGGCCAGTTGTTAGCGGGAGGGCCTGAGCAGTTCTTC.

This clonotype was seen many times. V is TRBV18 and J is TRBJ2-5, with TRBD1 matching over 8 bases. CDR3 length: 14 amino acids. The V gene's germline CDR1 is KGHSH and CDR2 LQKENI. The trim removed 0 bases at V and 9 bases at J, leaving 6 bases unmatched. This CDR3 is CASSPPDRVSPQYF. DNA of the CDR3: TGTGCCAGCTCACCACCGGACAGGGTCTCTCCCCAGTACTTC.

The chain employs TRBV10-3 and TRBJ2-1, with 10 bases that match TRBD1. The ends lost 11 bases at V and 5 bases at J; junction bases unmatched: 9. The germline V gene encodes CDR1 ENHRY and CDR2 SYGVKD. The CDR3 has 14 amino acids. CDR3 sequence: CAARRTGGDNEQFF. The CDR3 nucleotides are TGTGCCGCCAGGAGGACAGGGGGGGACAATGAGCAGTTCTTC.

This clonotype has only a few counts. This chain joins TRBV28 and TRBJ1-5; D is uncertain. The germline gives CDR1 MDHEN, CDR2 SYDVKM. V lost 2 bases and J lost 0, with 14 bases in between. There are 17 residues in the CDR3. This CDR3 reads CASSLGGRGNSNQPQHF. The CDR3 nucleotides read TGTGCCAGCAGTTTAGGTGGGCGGGGAAATAGCAATCAGCCCCAGCATTTT.

This clonotype occurred many times. V gene TRBV9 combines with J gene TRBJ1-1; D remains unclear. The CDR3 covers 15 residues. Trimming removed 1 base from V and 0 bases from J, with 10 bases in between. Germline V CDR1 and CDR2: SGDLS, YYNGEE. The CDR3 spells CASSVTGSMNTEAFF. In DNA, the CDR3 is TGTGCCAGCAGCGTAACGGGGTCCATGAACACTGAAGCTTTCTTT.

In this sample, this clonotype turned up many times. The genes are TRBV28 and TRBJ1-5; 8 bases map to TRBD1. CDR3 size: 15 residues. Germline V gene lookup returns CDR1 MDHEN and CDR2 SYDVKM. V was pared by 5 bases and J by 6 bases, with 9 bases of the junction left unmatched. The CDR3 is CASSPPQGAGQPQHF. The DNA of the CDR3 is TGTGCCAGCAGTCCCCCGCAGGGGGCTGGTCAGCCCCAGCATTTT. The full variable domain, its missing parts supplied by reference TRBV28 and TRBJ1-5, is DVKVTQSSRYLVKRTGEKVFLECVQDMDHENMFWYRQDPGLGLRLIYFSYDVKMKEKGDIPEGYSVSREKKERFSLILESASTNQTSMYLCASSPPQGAGQPQHFGDGTRLSIL.

This clonotype was seen only a few times. V usage is TRBV30 and J usage is TRBJ1-4; D not resolved. The V end lost 0 bases, the J end lost 5 bases, and 7 bases lay between the germline ends. CDR3 length: 13 residues. CDR1 and CDR2 from the germline V gene are GTSNPN and SVGIG (reference sequence). The CDR3 loop reads CAWSVISNEKLFF. CDR3 in DNA: TGTGCCTGGAGTGTGATATCGAATGAAAAACTGTTTTTT.

This clonotype was recorded at least ten times. V is TRBV7-9 and J is TRBJ1-1; TRBD1 aligns across 7 bases. The CDR3 is 17 residues long. Germline trimming cut 4 bases from V and 2 bases from J; bases unmatched to any gene: 13. Germline V gene lookup returns CDR1 SEHNR and CDR2 FQNEAQ (reference sequence). The CDR3 nucleotides are TGTGCCAGCAGCTCGTATAAAGGGACAGCGACTAACACTGAAGCTTTCTTT. Its protein product is CASSSYKGTATNTEAFF.

This clonotype was seen a few times. This chain connects TRBV13 to TRBJ2-7, with D hard to call. The CDR3 loop spans 17 amino acids. V lost 5 bases, J lost 3 bases, and 23 bases lay in between. Germline V CDR1 and CDR2: PRHDT, FYEKMQ (reference sequence). DNA for the CDR3: TGTGCCAGCAGCCCCGGCGTCCCCGGTAACCATGGCTACGAGCAGTACTTC. Its translation: CASSPGVPGNHGYEQYF. Supplemented by reference TRBV13 and TRBJ2-7, the full variable domain reads AAGVIQSPRHLIKEKRETATLKCYPIPRHDTVYWYQQGPGQDPQFLISFYEKMQSDKGSIPDRFSAQQFSDYHSELNMSSLELGDSALYFCASSPGVPGNHGYEQYFGPGTRLTVT.

The sample holds many counts of this clonotype. The J gene is TRBJ2-7, the V gene TRBV20-1, with 7 bases identical to TRBD2. Germline CDR1 reads DFQATT; CDR2 reads SNEGSKA (reference sequence). The CDR3 contains 15 residues. V dropped 0 bases and J dropped 7; count of bases not matched to a gene: 12. CDR3 bases: TGCAGTGCTAGAGATGTTTTTCGGGAGGACGGGGAGCAGTACTTC. This sequence encodes CSARDVFREDGEQYF.

To note about this clonotype: A much bigger clone sits one base away, suggesting this may be a read error. J is TRBJ2-7 and V is TRBV6-2 or TRBV6-3; 7 nucleotides align to TRBD2. Germline V gives CDR1 MNHEY, CDR2 SVGEGT. The CDR3 loop spans 14 amino acids. As DNA, the CDR3 is TGTGCCAGCAGTTGGGACTATCCACCCTACGGGCAGTACTTC. Its protein is CASSWDYPPYGQYF.

This chain links TRBV20-1 with TRBJ2-7; D could derive from TRBD1 or TRBD2 (5 bases each). CDR1 and CDR2 (germline): DFQATT, SNEGSKA (reference sequence). CDR3 length equals 15 residues. V lost 0 bases and J lost 5, with 17 bases in between. CDR3 sequence reads: CSARDGTSLSDEQYF. In DNA, the CDR3 is TGCAGTGCTAGAGATGGGACGTCCCTGTCAGACGAGCAGTACTTC.

In this sample, this clonotype turned up many times. V and J are TRBV11-1 and TRBJ2-2; TRBD1 agrees at 7 bases. V lost 4 bases, J lost 0 bases, and 8 bases stayed unmatched. CDR3 length: 17 residues. Germline V gene data show CDR1 as SGHAT and CDR2 as FQDESV (reference sequence). The CDR3 spells CASSSYGQDANTGELFF. The CDR3 DNA is TGTGCCAGCAGCTCCTACGGACAGGACGCGAACACCGGGGAGCTGTTTTTT.

This clonotype has just a few counts. The rearrangement links TRBV18 to TRBJ2-1; D possibly uses TRBD1 or TRBD2 (5 bases each). The germline gives CDR1 KGHSH, CDR2 LQKENI. The germline V and J ends were trimmed by 0 bases and 8 bases, with 8 bases remaining between them. The length of the CDR3 is 13 residues. CDR3 sequence: CASSPPSGHEQFF. In DNA, the CDR3 is TGTGCCAGCTCACCACCATCGGGACATGAGCAGTTCTTC.

This clonotype has at least ten counts. This rearrangement joins TRBV28 to TRBJ2-1; 7 bases agree with TRBD2. The CDR3 covers 14 residues. Germline assignment: CDR1 MDHEN and CDR2 SYDVKM. With V trimmed by 5 bases and J by 4 bases, 5 bases remained unmatched. The CDR3: CASSRLADYNEQFF. DNA for the CDR3: TGTGCCAGCAGTCGTCTAGCGGATTACAATGAGCAGTTCTTC.

This clonotype was found many times. The chain has TRBV28 and TRBJ2-1; the D is unclear. The germline V and J ends were trimmed by 2 bases and 10 bases, with 9 bases remaining between them. The CDR3 runs to 12 residues. The V gene's germline CDR1 is MDHEN and CDR2 SYDVKM. The CDR3 spells CASSLGYKEQFF. Here the CDR3 DNA reads TGTGCCAGCAGTTTAGGTTATAAGGAGCAGTTCTTC.

The chain recombines TRBV15 with TRBJ1-1; D gene unclear. Trimming pared 8 bases from V and 1 base from J, leaving 11 bases between. This CDR3 is 13 amino acids long. CDR1 and CDR2 from the germline V gene are LNHNV and YYDKDF (reference sequence). As DNA, the CDR3 is TGTGCCACCGCACCCCCCGAGAACACTGAAGCTTTCTTT. Translation gives CATAPPENTEAFF.

This clonotype was detected a few times. The chain has TRBV12-3 or TRBV12-4 and TRBJ2-3, with a possible D match to TRBD1 (5 bases). The length of the CDR3 is 12 residues. Deletions cut 7 bases from V and 6 bases from J, with 11 bases between. CDR3 residues: CASTQGPDTQYF. In DNA form, the CDR3 reads TGTGCCAGCACCCAGGGCCCCGATACGCAGTATTTT.

Only a few counts were recorded for this clonotype. The V gene is TRBV20-1, the J gene TRBJ2-5; D remains unclear. CDR3 length equals 13 residues. Germline V gives CDR1 DFQATT, CDR2 SNEGSKA (reference sequence). The CDR3 DNA follows: TGCAGCCCCACCGACTTGCGGCAAGAGACCCAGTACTTC. It encodes CSPTDLRQETQYF.

In its sample, this clonotype was seen a few times. V gene TRBV15 combines with J gene TRBJ1-3; D is ambiguous. Trimming removed 1 base from V and 0 bases from J, with 10 bases in between. The CDR3 covers 16 residues. Germline V gene lookup returns CDR1 LNHNV and CDR2 YYDKDF (reference sequence). CDR3 bases: TGTGCCACCAGCAGAGTAGCCGACTTCTCTGGAAACACCATATATTTT. This sequence encodes CATSRVADFSGNTIYF.

This clonotype was detected ten times or more. The chain employs TRBV28 and TRBJ2-1, with a tentative D call TRBD1 (5 bases). V lost 2 bases to trimming and J lost 5 bases, with 13 bases between them. Germline loops: CDR1 MDHEN, CDR2 SYDVKM. This CDR3 is 15 amino acids long. As DNA, the CDR3 is TGTGCCAGCAGTTTAGTGGCAGGGTTGGACAATGAGCAGTTCTTC. Translation gives CASSLVAGLDNEQFF.

The table lists this clonotype with many counts. This chain joins TRBV7-3 and TRBJ2-3; 7 positions match TRBD2. This CDR3 is 13 amino acids long. The germline V gene has CDR1 SGHTA and CDR2 FQGTGA. J gave up 4 bases and V 5 bases, and 3 bases lay outside the gene matches. This CDR3 is CASSRGLADTQYF. CDR3 DNA sequence: TGTGCCAGCAGCCGTGGACTAGCAGATACGCAGTATTTT.

In this sample, this clonotype turned up many times. This sequence joins TRBV2 and TRBJ2-7, with 9 bases aligning to TRBD1. Germline V gives CDR1 SNHLY, CDR2 FYNNEI. V lost 10 bases, J lost 2 bases, and 3 bases stayed unmatched. The CDR3 sequence is 12 residues long. In DNA, the CDR3 is TGTGCCAACCGGGACAGGGCCTACGAGCAGTACTTC. It encodes CANRDRAYEQYF.

This clonotype was detected many times. The chain carries TRBV28 and TRBJ1-1, with a weak D call TRBD1 (6 bases). V was trimmed by 3 bases and J by 1 base, leaving 15 bases between them. The CDR3 is made up of 16 amino acids. The germline CDR1 and CDR2 sequences are MDHEN and SYDVKM. The chain's CDR3 is CASSLWDMVANTEAFF. The DNA for the CDR3 is TGTGCCAGCAGTTTGTGGGACATGGTAGCGAACACTGAAGCTTTCTTT.

The chain is built from TRBV9 and TRBJ1-6; D is perhaps TRBD1 (5 bases). Germline V lookup: CDR1 SGDLS, CDR2 YYNGEE. V lost 1 base and J 1 base, leaving 12 bases between the germline ends. CDR3 length: 17 residues. The chain's CDR3 is CASSVRSQGSYNSPLHF. CDR3 DNA sequence: TGTGCCAGCAGCGTAAGGTCTCAGGGATCCTATAATTCACCCCTCCACTTT.

The chain couples TRBV20-1 to TRBJ1-2; D is unresolved. V was cut by 0 bases and J by 2 bases, with 16 bases left in between. This CDR3 contains 16 residues. Germline assignment: CDR1 DFQATT and CDR2 SNEGSKA (reference sequence). The CDR3 here is CSAREGYSGPNYGYTF. Written as DNA, the CDR3 is TGCAGTGCTAGAGAGGGGTACAGCGGGCCGAACTATGGCTACACCTTC.

The chain carries TRBV20-1 and TRBJ2-5; D is unclear. Trimming removed 4 bases at V and 5 bases at J, with 11 bases between. This CDR3 region has 12 residues. Looked up from germline, CDR1 is DFQATT and CDR2 is SNEGSKA (reference sequence). This chain's CDR3 is CSAKDGRETQYF. The CDR3 region has the DNA TGCAGTGCTAAGGACGGACGGGAGACCCAGTACTTC.